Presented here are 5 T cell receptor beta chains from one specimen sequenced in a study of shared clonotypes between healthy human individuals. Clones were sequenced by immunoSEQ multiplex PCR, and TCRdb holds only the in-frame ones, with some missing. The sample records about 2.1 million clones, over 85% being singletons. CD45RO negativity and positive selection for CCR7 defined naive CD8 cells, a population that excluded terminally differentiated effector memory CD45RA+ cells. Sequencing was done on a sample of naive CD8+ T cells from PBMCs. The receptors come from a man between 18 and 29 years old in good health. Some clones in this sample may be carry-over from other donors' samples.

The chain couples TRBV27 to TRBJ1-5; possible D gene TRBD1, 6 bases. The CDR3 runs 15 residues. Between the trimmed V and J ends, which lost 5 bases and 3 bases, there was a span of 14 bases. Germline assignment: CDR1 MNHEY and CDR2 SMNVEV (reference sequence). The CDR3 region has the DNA TGTGCCAGCAGTCTCAGGGGAGAGCACAATCAGCCCCAGCATTTT. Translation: CASSLRGEHNQPQHF.

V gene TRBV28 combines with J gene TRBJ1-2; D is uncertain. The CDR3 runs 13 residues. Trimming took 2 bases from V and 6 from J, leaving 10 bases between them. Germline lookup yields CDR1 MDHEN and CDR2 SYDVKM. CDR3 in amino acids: CASSLSVSDGYTF. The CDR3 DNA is TGTGCCAGCAGTTTAAGTGTTAGCGATGGCTACACCTTC.

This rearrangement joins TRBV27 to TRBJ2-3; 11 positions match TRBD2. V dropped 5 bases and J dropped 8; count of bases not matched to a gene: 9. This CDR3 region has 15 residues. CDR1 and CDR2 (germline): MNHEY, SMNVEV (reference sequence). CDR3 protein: CASSPLLAGEGTQYF. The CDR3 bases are TGTGCCAGCAGTCCCCTACTAGCGGGAGAGGGTACGCAGTATTTT.

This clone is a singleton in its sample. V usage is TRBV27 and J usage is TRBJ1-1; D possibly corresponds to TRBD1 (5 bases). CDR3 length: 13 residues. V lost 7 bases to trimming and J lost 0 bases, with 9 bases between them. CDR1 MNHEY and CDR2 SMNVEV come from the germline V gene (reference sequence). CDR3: CASTGGLNTEAFF. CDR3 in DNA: TGTGCCAGCACTGGGGGATTGAACACTGAAGCTTTCTTT.

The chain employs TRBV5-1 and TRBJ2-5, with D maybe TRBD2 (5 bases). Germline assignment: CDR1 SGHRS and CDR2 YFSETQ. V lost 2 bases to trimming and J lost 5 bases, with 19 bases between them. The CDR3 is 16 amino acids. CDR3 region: CASSFGLADYPETQYF. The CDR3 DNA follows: TGCGCCAGCAGCTTTGGGCTCGCAGACTACCCGGAGACCCAGTACTTC.